This TCR beta chain is drawn from a study of blood T cell repertoires in COVID-19 (dated by TCRdb to the early 2020s). About the study as a whole: Samples covering the acute and convalescent phases of COVID-19 were provided by collaborators in the United States, Italy and Spain. Where available, HLA class I and class II types were obtained from metadata supplied by the sample provider rather than from assay-based typing. The repertoires were released in a freely available public database meant as a resource for research on the immune response to SARS-CoV-2. The dataset comprised deeply sampled blood TCRbeta repertoires from subjects exposed to, actively infected with, or recovered from COVID-19. The sample metadata nearly always contained a de-identified subject ID, COVID-19 status, age in years and sex. The material from the prospective study consisted of cDNA or gDNA derived from T cells, B-cell-depleted T cells, or PBMCs. The samples were drawn from the first 160 participants of the ongoing ImmuneRACE study and from roughly 1,300 subjects provided by 6 global collaborators. What the research found in general, with its limitations: How much clinical and demographic metadata was included differed by source and by participant, and the metadata was provided uncurated.

Participants in the prospective study were enrolled through a virtual design, were aged roughly 18 to 100 years, and lived in 20 to 30 United States geographic areas. In the prospective study, participants were assigned to cohorts based on the clinical history participants reported in a screening survey and a study questionnaire. For ImmuneRACE Cohort 3, a participant was defined as recovered based on two consecutive negative NP/OP PCR tests, clearance by a healthcare professional, or resolution of symptoms. In the prospective study, mobile phlebotomists collected whole blood, serum and a nasopharyngeal or oropharyngeal swab from each participant. Over a roughly two-month period, participants in the prospective study had the option of providing additional blood draws and questionnaires. Blood samples from the prospective study were shipped frozen or at room temperature prior to DNA extraction.

The immunoSEQ Assay, a bias-controlled multiplex PCR, was used to amplify TCRbeta CDR3 regions from genomic DNA. Per the original workflow: The number of nucleated cells in each sample was estimated by amplification of reference gene primers within the assay. To quantify the absolute abundance of each unique TCRbeta CDR3 rearrangement, sequence reads were collapsed and filtered. Productive Simpson clonality was computed per sample as the square root of Simpson's diversity index over productive rearrangements. The table was pulled from immuneACCESS by TCRdb, which kept in-frame rearrangements only. Such tables lose some clones; where checked, under half of the loss comes from unresolved V genes, and the rest has no known cause. V and J calls and clone size are as listed in that table; D and trimming were resolved from the DNA. The sample yields more than 450,000 clones; approximately 90% were counted once. The ten largest account for 0.7% of the sample.

V is pruned by 6 bases and J by 0 bases, leaving 5 bases of the junction without a gene match. Reading the germline V gene (reference sequence) gives CDR1 LNHDA and CDR2 SQIVND. The CDR3 measures 15 amino acids from cysteine to phenylalanine. The retained sequence is limited to the CDR3, 45 bases, with the frame set at the first base. A note on this clone: Its antigen specificity is not known. The record has no base qualities; no much larger clone is one base away.

Sequenced: PBMCs or T cells enriched from blood (not recorded which). The rearrangement joined TRBV19 to TRBJ2-4; 7 of the junction bases match TRBD1. The receptor comes from a woman under 30 who had recovered from COVID-19. The base sequence is TGTGCCAGTAGCCCCGACAGGGTAGCCAAAAACATTCAGTACTTC. It is translated as CASSPDRVAKNIQYF. Where the CDR3 stops, the reference TRBV19 and TRBJ2-4 genes take over; the full variable domain is DGGITQSPKYLFRKEGQNVTLSCEQNLNHDAMYWYRQDPGQGLRLIYYSQIVNDFQKGDIAEGYSVSREKKESFPLTVTSAQKNPTAFYLCASSPDRVAKNIQYFGAGTRLSVL.